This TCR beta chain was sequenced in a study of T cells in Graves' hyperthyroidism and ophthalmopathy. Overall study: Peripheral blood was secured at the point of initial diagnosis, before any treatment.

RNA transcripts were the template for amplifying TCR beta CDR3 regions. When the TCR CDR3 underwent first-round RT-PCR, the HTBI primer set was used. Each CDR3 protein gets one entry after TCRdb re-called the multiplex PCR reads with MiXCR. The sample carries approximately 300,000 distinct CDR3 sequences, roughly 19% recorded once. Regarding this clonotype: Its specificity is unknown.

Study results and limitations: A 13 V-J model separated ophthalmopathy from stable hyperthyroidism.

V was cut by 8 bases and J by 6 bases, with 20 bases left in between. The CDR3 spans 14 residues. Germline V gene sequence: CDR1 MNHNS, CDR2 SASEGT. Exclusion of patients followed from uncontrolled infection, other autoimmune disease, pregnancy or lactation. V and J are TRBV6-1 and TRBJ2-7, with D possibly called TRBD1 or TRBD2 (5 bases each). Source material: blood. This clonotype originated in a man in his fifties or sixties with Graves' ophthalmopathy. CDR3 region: CASAFGARGGEQYF. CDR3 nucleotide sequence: TGTGCCAGCGCCTTCGGGGCTAGAGGAGGCGAGCAGTACTTC.